Shown below are 10 T cell receptor beta chains from a single sample sequenced in a study of metastatic and nonmetastatic thyroid tumors. Through MiXCR, TCRdb re-clonotyped the PCR reads. Here the sample spans approximately 32,000 clones, over 12% being singletons. No patient received treatment before thyroid surgery. Sequenced sample: blood. The receptors were gathered from a male donor with papillary thyroid cancer or a benign thyroid nodule (not recorded which). Some clones in this sample may be carry-over from other donors' samples.

Only a few counts were recorded for this clone. This rearrangement joins TRBV6-1 to TRBJ1-6, with a weak D call TRBD1 (5 bases). Germline loops: CDR1 MNHNS, CDR2 SASEGT. The CDR3 extends over 13 amino acids. Trimming pared 2 bases from V and 17 bases from J, leaving 16 bases between. The CDR3, as DNA: TGTGCCAGCAGTGAAAGGGGCCTGGCAACCATCCACTTT. Its translation: CASSERGLATIHF.

Turning to this clone: Compared with germline, one end of the junction differs, possibly owing to a read error. The chain is built from TRBV4-1 and TRBJ2-4; no clear D. Germline CDR1 MGHRA, CDR2 YSYEKL. This CDR3 is built from 18 residues. The chain's CDR3 is CASIQDLFAVLAKNIQYF. The CDR3 DNA reads as TGCGCCAGCATCCAAGATCTTTTCGCGGTCCTAGCCAAAAACATTCAGTACTTC.

This clone was seen many times. This CDR3 is also generated by other DNA sequences in the sample. V gene TRBV6-1 combines with J gene TRBJ2-2, with TRBD2 matching over 12 bases. Unmatched junction bases numbered 8, after V lost 10 bases and J lost 8 bases. Germline V gives CDR1 MNHNS, CDR2 SASEGT. The CDR3 covers 14 residues. CDR3 loop: CATQTSGRTGELFF. As DNA, the CDR3 is TGTGCCACCCAGACTAGCGGGAGAACAGGGGAGCTGTTTTTT.

This clone has at least ten counts. The rearrangement links TRBV27 to TRBJ2-2; D is possibly TRBD2 (6 bases). Trimming shortened V by 2 bases and J by 2 bases, and 9 bases separated the two germline ends. The germline CDR1 and CDR2 sequences are MNHEY and SMNVEV (reference sequence). The CDR3 spans 15 residues. CDR3 in amino acids: CASSLAGRNTGELFF. The CDR3 bases are TGTGCCAGCAGTTTAGCGGGGCGAAACACCGGGGAGCTGTTTTTT.

Many counts were recorded for this clone. J is TRBJ1-5 and V is TRBV19; D is possibly TRBD1 (5 bases). There are 15 residues in the CDR3. Germline CDR1 reads LNHDA; CDR2 reads SQIVND (reference sequence). V lost 10 bases and J 0 bases, leaving 16 bases between the germline ends. CDR3 nucleotides: TGTGCCACTAAAGACCAGGGAAATAGCAATCAGCCCCAGCATTTT. This translates into CATKDQGNSNQPQHF. The full variable domain, in which reference TRBV19 and TRBJ1-5 provide the parts outside the CDR3, is DGGITQSPKYLFRKEGQNVTLSCEQNLNHDAMYWYRQDPGQGLRLIYYSQIVNDFQKGDIAEGYSVSREKKESFPLTVTSAQKNPTAFYLCATKDQGNSNQPQHFGDGTRLSIL.

This clone was picked up a small number of times. An end of the junction does not agree with germline; a read error may underlie this. The V and J genes are TRBV6-2 or TRBV6-3 and TRBJ1-3; D remains unclear. The CDR3 consists of 13 residues. The germline V gene encodes CDR1 MNHEY and CDR2 SVGEGT. CDR3 nucleotides: TGTGCCAGCCTCGGGAAGAACGGAAACACAATATATTTT. Amino acids: CASLGKNGNTIYF.

This clone was seen at least ten times. This sequence joins TRBV5-1 and TRBJ2-7, with D possibly being TRBD1 (5 bases). The CDR3 is 14 residues long. Germline CDR1 is SGHRS and CDR2 is YFSETQ. Deletions cut 7 bases from V and 7 bases from J, with 21 bases between. CDR3 nucleotide sequence: TGCGCCAGCGCCACCGACAGATTCCAAAAAGAGCAGTACTTC. It is translated as CASATDRFQKEQYF.

Many counts were recorded for this clone. The chain employs TRBV10-2 and TRBJ2-5, with 7 bases fitting TRBD1. The germline V gene encodes CDR1 WSHSY and CDR2 SAAADI. The ends lost 6 bases at V and 3 bases at J; junction bases unmatched: 10. This CDR3 comprises 15 residues. CDR3: CASREQGTREETQYF. The CDR3 region has the DNA TGCGCCAGCAGGGAACAGGGGACGAGGGAAGAGACCCAGTACTTC.

This clone has a handful of counts. The junction differs from germline at one of its ends, possibly a read error. The V gene is TRBV6-5, the J gene TRBJ2-2; 9 bases fit TRBD2. The CDR3 contains 18 residues. Germline V CDR1 and CDR2: MNHEY, SVGAGI. CDR3 sequence reads: CASRAPSGRPSNTGDLFF. The CDR3 nucleotides are TGTGCCAGCAGGGCACCGAGCGGGAGGCCCTCGAACACCGGGGATCTGTTTTTT.

This clone came up many times. The chain joins TRBV20-1 to TRBJ1-2, with no clear D. The CDR3 loop spans 15 amino acids. V was cut by 3 bases and J by 4 bases, with 18 bases left in between. From germline, CDR1 is DFQATT and CDR2 SNEGSKA (reference sequence). For the CDR3, the DNA is TGCAGTGCTAGGAAGTTGAGGACGGATCTCTATGGCTACACCTTC. Translation gives CSARKLRTDLYGYTF.